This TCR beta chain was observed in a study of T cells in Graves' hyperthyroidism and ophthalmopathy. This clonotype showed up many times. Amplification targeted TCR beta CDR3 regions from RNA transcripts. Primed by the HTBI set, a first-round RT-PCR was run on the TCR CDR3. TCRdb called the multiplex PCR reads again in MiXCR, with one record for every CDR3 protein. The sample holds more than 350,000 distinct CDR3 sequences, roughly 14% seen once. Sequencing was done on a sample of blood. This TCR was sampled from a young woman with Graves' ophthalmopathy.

CDR3 nucleotide sequence: TGTGCCAGCAGCCAAGATTCACGTAGGGGTAGCAATCAGCCCCAGCATTTT. The encoded protein is CASSQDSRRGSNQPQHF. V usage is TRBV14 and J usage is TRBJ1-5, with D perhaps matching TRBD1 (5 bases). The V end lost 0 bases, the J end lost 0 bases, and 12 bases lay between the germline ends. The germline gives CDR1 SGHDN, CDR2 FVKESK. This CDR3 comprises 17 residues.